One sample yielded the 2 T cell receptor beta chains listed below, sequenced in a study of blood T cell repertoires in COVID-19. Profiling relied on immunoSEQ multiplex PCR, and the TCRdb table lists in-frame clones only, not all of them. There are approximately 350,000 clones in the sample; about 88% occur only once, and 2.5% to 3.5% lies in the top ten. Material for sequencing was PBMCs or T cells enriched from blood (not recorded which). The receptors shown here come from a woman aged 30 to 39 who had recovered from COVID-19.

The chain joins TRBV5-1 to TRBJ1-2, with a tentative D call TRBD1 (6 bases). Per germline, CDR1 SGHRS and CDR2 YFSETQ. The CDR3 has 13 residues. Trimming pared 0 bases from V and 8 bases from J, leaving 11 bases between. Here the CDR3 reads CASSLGGDKGYTF. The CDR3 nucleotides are TGCGCCAGCAGCTTGGGTGGGGACAAGGGCTACACCTTC.

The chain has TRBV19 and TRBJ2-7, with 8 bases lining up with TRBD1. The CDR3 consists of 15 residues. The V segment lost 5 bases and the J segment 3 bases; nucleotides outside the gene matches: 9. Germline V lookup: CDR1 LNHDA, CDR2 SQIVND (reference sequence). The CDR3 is CASSQSGTGHYEQYF. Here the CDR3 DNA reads TGTGCCAGTAGTCAATCTGGGACAGGCCACTACGAGCAGTACTTC.